A selection of T cell receptor beta chains follows, all from one sample in a study of blood T cells in healthy people across ages. TCRdb fed the 5' RACE reads into MiXCR, producing one record per CDR3 protein. The sample yields approximately 800,000 distinct CDR3 sequences, approximately 53% seen once. What was sequenced was blood. The receptors here all came from an elderly man in good health. Both conserved end residues are part of each CDR3. The order of the fields is clone size, D gene, J gene, V gene, CDR3 DNA, CDR3 protein. The D gene is left open where the match is weak. Clone size is shown for a subset of rows, as once, few, many or a class of expanded clone.

clone_size: .
d_call: .
j_call: TRBJ1-1
v_call: TRBV7-2
cdr3_nt: TGTGCCAGCAGCTTGGAGGTTCGGAACACTGAAGCTTTCTTT
cdr3_aa: CASSLEVRNTEAFF

clone_size: .
d_call: TRBD1
j_call: TRBJ2-1
v_call: TRBV15
cdr3_nt: TGTGCCACCAGCAGAGATCTCGGGACAGGGAGTATATACAATGAGCAGTTCTTC
cdr3_aa: CATSRDLGTGSIYNEQFF

clone_size: .
d_call: .
j_call: TRBJ2-1
v_call: TRBV15
cdr3_nt: TGTGCCACCAGCAGCAAGACAACTAGCAAATGGACCAATGAGCAGTTCTTC
cdr3_aa: CATSSKTTSKWTNEQFF

clone_size: .
d_call: .
j_call: TRBJ2-1
v_call: TRBV28
cdr3_nt: TGTGCCAGCAGTTTATGGCGATATGAGCAGTTCTTC
cdr3_aa: CASSLWRYEQFF

clone_size: .
d_call: TRBD2
j_call: TRBJ2-1
v_call: TRBV3-1
cdr3_nt: TGTGCCAGCAGCCCCCTAGGGGCTAGCGGTGATGAGCAGTTCTTC
cdr3_aa: CASSPLGASGDEQFF

clone_size: .
d_call: .
j_call: TRBJ2-1
v_call: TRBV19
cdr3_nt: TGTGCCAGTAGTATACCACCGAGCAATGAGCAGTTCTTC
cdr3_aa: CASSIPPSNEQFF

clone_size: many
d_call: TRBD1
j_call: TRBJ2-7
v_call: TRBV7-9
cdr3_nt: TGTGCCAGCAGCTGGGGGACAGGGTCCTACGAAGAGCAGTACTTC
cdr3_aa: CASSWGTGSYEEQYF

clone_size: .
d_call: .
j_call: TRBJ1-2
v_call: TRBV5-6
cdr3_nt: TGTGCCAGCAGCGAAGGTCCCGGCTACACCTTC
cdr3_aa: CASSEGPGYTF

clone_size: few
d_call: .
j_call: TRBJ2-1
v_call: TRBV4-2
cdr3_nt: TGTGCCAGCAGCCAAGATCAAGCGGGCGACAATGAGCAGTTCTTC
cdr3_aa: CASSQDQAGDNEQFF

clone_size: few
d_call: .
j_call: TRBJ2-5
v_call: TRBV21-1
cdr3_nt: TGTGCCAGCAGCAACCTAGCGGGAGAGGAGGAGGGAGAGACCCAGTACTTC
cdr3_aa: CASSNLAGEEEGETQYF

clone_size: .
d_call: .
j_call: TRBJ2-1
v_call: TRBV15
cdr3_nt: TGTGCCACCGGCCTAAGGGGGGCGCCGGGGAATGAGCAGTTCTTC
cdr3_aa: CATGLRGAPGNEQFF

clone_size: .
d_call: TRBD1
j_call: TRBJ2-5
v_call: TRBV12-3/TRBV12-4
cdr3_nt: TGTGCCAGCAACCTGGGACAGGTAGATGAGCAGTACTTC
cdr3_aa: CASNLGQVDEQYF